The 32 T cell receptor beta chains given below trace back to one sample, sequenced in a study of blood T cell repertoires in COVID-19. TCRdb keeps only in-frame clones here, not all; method: immunoSEQ multiplex PCR. The top ten clones hold roughly 20% of a sample with 200,000 to 250,000 clones, less than 90% of them seen once. The sequencing input was peripheral blood. These receptors were obtained from a woman aged 80 or over with active or convalescent COVID-19.

The V and J genes are TRBV6-1 and TRBJ1-4; TRBD1 might be the D (5 bases). The V end lost 1 base, the J end lost 3 bases, and 12 bases lay between the germline ends. Per the germline V gene, CDR1 is MNHNS and CDR2 is SASEGT. This CDR3 has 16 amino acids. The CDR3 nucleotides are TGTGCCAGCAGTGAAGGCAGGACAATCGCTAATGAAAAACTGTTTTTT. It codes for CASSEGRTIANEKLFF.

The chain employs TRBV29-1 and TRBJ2-2, with TRBD1 matching over 7 bases. Germline CDR1 SQVTM, CDR2 ANQGSEA. The ends lost 4 bases at V and 5 bases at J; junction bases unmatched: 7. This CDR3 has 14 amino acids. The CDR3 here is CSVGRGFGTGELFF. Here the CDR3 DNA reads TGCAGCGTTGGCAGGGGGTTCGGAACCGGGGAGCTGTTTTTT.

The J gene is TRBJ2-3, the V gene TRBV19, with 10 bases aligning to TRBD2. Germline V gives CDR1 LNHDA, CDR2 SQIVND (reference sequence). The CDR3 is made up of 16 amino acids. V shed 5 bases and J 0 bases; nucleotides not matched to a gene: 5. CDR3 sequence (DNA): TGTGCCAGTAGTCCCGGACTAGCGGCTAGCACAGATACGCAGTATTTT. The encoded protein is CASSPGLAASTDTQYF.

The chain joins TRBV30 to TRBJ2-7; no definite D call. V gave up 3 bases and J gave up 0 bases, with 6 bases separating them. This CDR3 has 12 amino acids. Looked up from germline, CDR1 is GTSNPN and CDR2 is SVGIG (reference sequence). The CDR3: CAWSPSSYEQYF. CDR3 nucleotides: TGTGCCTGGAGCCCCAGCTCCTACGAGCAGTACTTC.

The chain has TRBV4-1 and TRBJ2-5; D is ambiguous. The V gene's germline CDR1 is MGHRA and CDR2 YSYEKL. V lost 1 base and J lost 7, with 13 bases in between. The CDR3 extends over 14 amino acids. The CDR3, as DNA: TGCGCCAGCAGCCAAGTTACACAGCTGGGGACCCAGTACTTC. It translates to CASSQVTQLGTQYF.

CDR3 amino acids: CASSLGPRGLGEPQHF. DNA of the CDR3: TGCGCCAGCAGCTTGGGGCCCAGGGGGCTCGGGGAGCCCCAGCATTTT. The genes are TRBV5-1 and TRBJ1-5; TRBD1 matches at 8 bases. The CDR3 runs to 16 residues. V gave up 0 bases and J gave up 8 bases; unmatched junction bases: 10. Germline V gives CDR1 SGHRS, CDR2 YFSETQ.

The J gene is TRBJ2-3, the V gene TRBV11-3; tentatively, D is TRBD2 (6 bases). The V end lost 5 bases, the J end lost 4 bases, and 16 bases lay between the germline ends. The CDR3 contains 15 residues. CDR1 is SGHNT, CDR2 YENEEA, per germline. The CDR3 here is CASSPNWGRPDTQYF. Written as DNA, the CDR3 is TGTGCCAGCAGCCCTAATTGGGGGAGGCCAGATACGCAGTATTTT.

The chain joins TRBV19 to TRBJ2-1, with a possible D match to TRBD2 (5 bases). Germline V gives CDR1 LNHDA, CDR2 SQIVND (reference sequence). The CDR3 spans 16 residues. V gave up 6 bases and J gave up 2 bases, with 17 bases separating them. CDR3 coding DNA: TGTGCCAGTAGACCTGTTGTAGCGAGAACCTACAATGAGCAGTTCTTC. Translation gives CASRPVVARTYNEQFF.

The chain is built from TRBV27 and TRBJ1-1, with TRBD1 matching 7 bases. This CDR3 has 14 residues. Per germline, CDR1 MNHEY and CDR2 SMNVEV (reference sequence). With V trimmed by 6 bases and J by 4 bases, 8 bases remained unmatched. For the CDR3, the DNA is TGTGCCAGCAGCTTACAGGGGAGCGGCACTGAAGCTTTCTTT. Translating gives CASSLQGSGTEAFF.

V usage is TRBV19 and J usage is TRBJ1-5; no clear D. The CDR3 is 15 residues long. V was pared by 7 bases and J by 2 bases, with 15 bases between. Germline-derived CDR1 and CDR2 are LNHDA and SQIVND (reference sequence). CDR3: CASTTSAGGNQPQHF. CDR3 in DNA: TGTGCCAGTACTACCTCTGCCGGGGGCAATCAGCCCCAGCATTTT.

The chain employs TRBV19 and TRBJ2-2; 7 bases are a match to TRBD1. The CDR3 extends over 14 amino acids. With V trimmed by 4 bases and J by 5 bases, 4 bases remained unmatched. Germline CDR1 reads LNHDA; CDR2 reads SQIVND (reference sequence). The CDR3 reads CASSTKQGTGELFF. CDR3 DNA: TGTGCCAGTAGTACAAAACAGGGGACCGGGGAGCTGTTTTTT.

The chain carries TRBV5-1 and TRBJ2-7, with 10 bases fitting TRBD1. Germline CDR1 and CDR2: SGHRS and YFSETQ. CDR3 size: 15 residues. The V segment lost 4 bases and the J segment 1 base; nucleotides outside the gene matches: 5. The CDR3, as DNA: TGCGCCAGCAGCCTCGGGACAGGGGTTTCCTACGAGCAGTACTTC. Residues: CASSLGTGVSYEQYF.

The chain has TRBV18 and TRBJ1-2; 7 bases map to TRBD1. Trimming removed 2 bases from V and 2 bases from J; junction bases left unmatched: 5. Germline V gives CDR1 KGHSH, CDR2 LQKENI. This CDR3 comprises 15 residues. The CDR3 DNA follows: TGTGCCAGCTCACCAGCGACAGGGCCAAACTATGGCTACACCTTC. Protein: CASSPATGPNYGYTF.

This rearrangement joins TRBV25-1 to TRBJ1-2; D unresolved. CDR1 MGHDK and CDR2 SYGVNS come from the germline V gene. The CDR3 contains 11 residues. Trimming left V 4 bases short and J 4 bases short, with 4 bases between. CDR3 loop: CASSASYGYTF. In DNA form, the CDR3 reads TGTGCCAGCAGTGCTTCCTATGGCTACACCTTC.

V usage is TRBV19 and J usage is TRBJ2-1, with a weak D call TRBD1 (5 bases). The germline V gene encodes CDR1 LNHDA and CDR2 SQIVND (reference sequence). The CDR3 loop spans 14 amino acids. Trimming removed 5 bases from V and 4 bases from J, with 12 bases in between. As DNA, the CDR3 is TGTGCCAGTAGTTCGCAGGGTCCTTACAATGAGCAGTTCTTC. This sequence encodes CASSSQGPYNEQFF. Variable domain in full (rest from reference TRBV19 and TRBJ2-1): DGGITQSPKYLFRKEGQNVTLSCEQNLNHDAMYWYRQDPGQGLRLIYYSQIVNDFQKGDIAEGYSVSREKKESFPLTVTSAQKNPTAFYLCASSSQGPYNEQFFGPGTRLTVL.

The J gene is TRBJ2-2, the V gene TRBV7-6; TRBD2 agrees at 10 bases. V trimming: 1 base; J trimming: 3 bases; junction bases outside the gene matches: 11. The length of the CDR3 is 19 residues. In germline, CDR1 is SGHVS, CDR2 FNYEAQ. The CDR3 here is CASSLEPSGRYLDTGELFF. CDR3 sequence (DNA): TGTGCCAGCAGCTTAGAGCCTAGCGGGAGATATCTGGACACCGGGGAGCTGTTTTTT.

This chain uses TRBV2 with TRBJ2-4, with TRBD1 matching over 7 bases. This CDR3 spans 15 amino acids. V trimming: 7 bases; J trimming: 1 base; junction bases outside the gene matches: 7. Per germline, CDR1 SNHLY and CDR2 FYNNEI. CDR3 region: CASMNDRAAKNIQYF. The DNA for the CDR3 is TGTGCCAGCATGAACGACAGGGCCGCCAAAAACATTCAGTACTTC.

Only a few counts were recorded for this clone. This chain links TRBV2 with TRBJ1-3; D gene ambiguous. Per the germline V gene, CDR1 is SNHLY and CDR2 is FYNNEI. V was clipped by 5 bases and J by 4 bases, with 9 bases between them. The length of the CDR3 is 13 residues. The CDR3 region has the DNA TGTGCCAGCAGTCTGGGGAGGGGAAACACCATATATTTT. It yields the protein CASSLGRGNTIYF. Variable domain in full (rest from reference TRBV2 and TRBJ1-3): EPEVTQTPSHQVTQMGQEVILRCVPISNHLYFYWYRQILGQKVEFLVSFYNNEISEKSEIFDDQFSVERPDGSNFTLKIRSTKLEDSAMYFCASSLGRGNTIYFGEGSWLTVV.

The chain is built from TRBV29-1 and TRBJ1-4; TRBD1 matches 8 bases. V lost 0 bases and J lost 7; bases outside the gene matches: 7. Germline values: CDR1 SQVTM, CDR2 ANQGSEA. This CDR3 is built from 15 residues. CDR3: CSVEDQRTGIEKLFF. The DNA for the CDR3 is TGCAGCGTTGAAGATCAAAGGACAGGGATTGAAAAACTGTTTTTT.

The gene calls are TRBV24-1 and TRBJ2-1, with 12 bases aligning to TRBD2. The trim removed 4 bases at V and 0 bases at J, leaving 0 bases unmatched. The CDR3 covers 16 residues. In germline, CDR1 is KGHDR, CDR2 SFDVKD. This CDR3 is CATSETSGSSYNEQFF. CDR3 coding DNA: TGTGCCACCAGTGAGACTAGCGGGAGCTCCTACAATGAGCAGTTCTTC.

The CDR3 nucleotides read TGTGCCAGCAGCTCCCATCCTAAAGAGACCCAGTACTTC. This codes for CASSSHPKETQYF. This chain joins TRBV7-2 and TRBJ2-5; D unclear. With 4 bases removed from V and 3 bases from J, the gap between germline ends came to 9 bases. Looked up from germline, CDR1 is SGHTA and CDR2 is FQGNSA. This CDR3 has 13 amino acids. The complete variable domain, with remaining parts taken from reference TRBV7-2 and TRBJ2-5, reads GAGVSQSPSNKVTEKGKDVELRCDPISGHTALYWYRQSLGQGLEFLIYFQGNSAPDKSGLPSDRFSAERTGGSVSTLTIQRTQQEDSAVYLCASSSHPKETQYFGPGTRLLVL.

This chain connects TRBV5-1 to TRBJ1-2; D is ambiguous. Germline V lookup: CDR1 SGHRS, CDR2 YFSETQ. The CDR3 consists of 11 residues. Between the trimmed V and J ends, which lost 3 bases and 7 bases, there was a span of 7 bases. In DNA, the CDR3 is TGCGCCAGCAGCTATGAGGGTGGCTACACCTTC. It yields the protein CASSYEGGYTF. Full variable domain (rest looked up from reference TRBV5-1 and TRBJ1-2): KAGVTQTPRYLIKTRGQQVTLSCSPISGHRSVSWYQQTPGQGLQFLFEYFSETQRNKGNFPGRFSGRQFSNSRSEMNVSTLELGDSALYLCASSYEGGYTFGSGTRLTVV.

The chain couples TRBV29-1 to TRBJ2-1, with TRBD2 identical over 10 bases. CDR1 is SQVTM and CDR2 is ANQGSEA in the germline V gene. The ends lost 5 bases at V and 8 bases at J; junction bases unmatched: 9. The CDR3 is made up of 14 amino acids. The CDR3 is CSVSLAGAIDEQFF. In DNA form, the CDR3 reads TGCAGCGTTTCTCTAGCGGGAGCTATAGATGAGCAGTTCTTC.

The chain carries TRBV6-5 and TRBJ2-2, with 12 bases matching TRBD1. With 4 bases clipped from V and 5 bases from J, the junction kept 2 bases outside the gene matches. The CDR3 is 15 amino acids. Germline CDR1 reads MNHEY; CDR2 reads SVGAGI. The CDR3 protein is CASSSGQGATGELFF. The CDR3 bases are TGTGCCAGCAGTTCGGGACAGGGGGCAACCGGGGAGCTGTTTTTT.

The chain has TRBV7-2 and TRBJ1-2; tentatively, D is TRBD1 (5 bases). Germline CDR1 is SGHTA and CDR2 is FQGNSA. This CDR3 is 11 amino acids long. V gave up 5 bases and J gave up 7 bases, with 8 bases separating them. As DNA, the CDR3 is TGTGCCAGCAGCCGGGGGGTTGGCTACACCTTC. This encodes CASSRGVGYTF.

The chain has TRBV5-4 and TRBJ1-3, with 8 bases lining up with TRBD1. Trimming at V came to 0 bases and at J to 4 bases, leaving 9 bases not matched to a gene. The CDR3 totals 17 residues. Germline CDR1 and CDR2: SGHNT and YYREEE (reference sequence). This CDR3 reads CASSLAPLTGAGNTIYF. For the CDR3, the DNA is TGTGCCAGCAGCTTGGCCCCGCTGACAGGGGCAGGAAACACCATATATTTT.

This clone has a count of ten or more. The chain uses TRBV10-2 and TRBJ1-2; TRBD1 might be the D (5 bases). Trimming removed 2 bases at V and 7 bases at J, with 17 bases between. The CDR3 totals 15 residues. Germline lookup yields CDR1 WSHSY and CDR2 SAAADI. The CDR3 region is CASSEGTLISRGYTF. The CDR3 region has the DNA TGCGCCAGCAGTGAGGGGACTCTTATATCTCGTGGCTACACCTTC.

This clone was seen just once. This chain links TRBV6-7 with TRBJ1-5, with a weak D call TRBD1 (5 bases). TRBV6-7 falls under the ORF class, with uncertain function. Trimming removed 2 bases at V and 1 base at J, with 12 bases between. CDR3 length: 16 amino acids. For the CDR3, the DNA is TGTGCCAGCAGTTACCCCAGCAGGGCCAGCAATCAGCCCCAGCATTTT. Amino acid sequence: CASSYPSRASNQPQHF.

This clone was seen a single time. This chain connects TRBV28 to TRBJ1-5; TRBD1 is a possible D gene (6 bases). With 5 bases removed from V and 3 bases from J, the gap between germline ends came to 11 bases. Germline CDR1 MDHEN, CDR2 SYDVKM. CDR3 length: 14 amino acids. The CDR3 reads CASSGRQANQPQHF. In nucleotides, the CDR3 is TGTGCCAGCAGTGGTCGACAGGCCAATCAGCCCCAGCATTTT.

CDR3 loop: CASSSTSSTSINTGELFF. CDR3 DNA sequence: TGTGCCAGCAGCTCGACTAGCTCCACTTCTATAAACACCGGGGAGCTGTTTTTT. This rearrangement joins TRBV7-2 to TRBJ2-2, with 7 nucleotides matching TRBD2. The germline V gene has CDR1 SGHTA and CDR2 FQGNSA. This CDR3 comprises 18 residues. J was trimmed by 2 bases and V by 4 bases; bases with no gene match: 13.

In this sample, this clone turned up once. The chain combines TRBV7-8 with TRBJ1-5, with TRBD1 matching over 8 bases. The V gene's germline CDR1 is SGHVS and CDR2 FQNEAQ. The V gene end was trimmed by 5 bases and the J gene end by 1 base; junction bases not matched to a gene: 4. The CDR3 loop spans 15 amino acids. CDR3 sequence reads: CASSAWTGSNQPQHF. In DNA, the CDR3 is TGTGCCAGCAGCGCCTGGACAGGGAGCAATCAGCCCCAGCATTTT.

The V and J genes are TRBV7-2 and TRBJ2-7; 7 bases map to TRBD1. Trimming at V came to 4 bases and at J to 5 bases, leaving 11 bases not matched to a gene. This CDR3 is 15 amino acids long. Germline loops: CDR1 SGHTA, CDR2 FQGNSA. The CDR3 region has the DNA TGTGCCAGCAGCTCTAGCCAGCGGCAGGGGGACGAGCAGTACTTC. It translates to CASSSSQRQGDEQYF.